What follows are 28 T cell receptor beta chains derived from one specimen sequenced in a study of beta chain features in type 1 diabetes. The authors reverse transcribed all of the isolated RNA, so sequencing captured expressed TCRB transcripts. The repertoire was sequenced with immunoSEQ multiplex PCR; TCRdb's copy has only in-frame clones and lacks some. The table lists a few hundred thousand clones, about 14% of them singletons. What was sequenced was naive CD4+ T cells from blood. The source of these receptors is a woman younger than 35 in good health.

This rearrangement joins TRBV29-1 to TRBJ1-5, with 7 bases lining up with TRBD1. Germline CDR1 and CDR2: SQVTM and ANQGSEA. This CDR3 comprises 14 residues. Trimming at V came to 3 bases and at J to 5 bases, leaving 7 bases not matched to a gene. CDR3 DNA sequence: TGCAGCGTTGACGGCGACAGGGAGGATCAGCCCCAGCATTTT. It yields the protein CSVDGDREDQPQHF.

This clone was detected only a few times. The rearrangement links TRBV6-6 to TRBJ2-1; TRBD1 aligns across 10 bases. Per germline, CDR1 MNHNY and CDR2 SVGAGI (reference sequence). This CDR3 spans 15 amino acids. With V trimmed by 6 bases and J by 4 bases, 6 bases remained unmatched. The CDR3 here is CASSLPGQGYNEQFF. The CDR3 region has the DNA TGTGCCAGCAGCCTCCCGGGACAGGGGTACAATGAGCAGTTCTTC.

V usage is TRBV7-2 and J usage is TRBJ1-1; a possible D gene is TRBD1 (5 bases). In germline, CDR1 is SGHTA, CDR2 FQGNSA. With 5 bases removed from V and 11 bases from J, the gap between germline ends came to 15 bases. The CDR3 covers 12 residues. Written as DNA, the CDR3 is TGTGCCAGCAGCGGGGCCGGATCAGGGGCTTTCTTT. This sequence encodes CASSGAGSGAFF.

This clone was detected only a few times. The V and J genes are TRBV6-1 and TRBJ1-2; D call uncertain. The ends were cut back, 6 bases at V and 5 bases at J, with 19 bases in the middle. The CDR3 is 15 amino acids. Germline assignment: CDR1 MNHNS and CDR2 SASEGT. CDR3 in DNA: TGTGCCAGCAGGTTTTTGGTGGAGGGCTTATATGGCTACACCTTC. Translating it yields CASRFLVEGLYGYTF.

This clone was observed a few times. The V call is TRBV2, the J call TRBJ2-1; 9 bases fit TRBD2. The ends lost 3 bases at V and 14 bases at J; junction bases unmatched: 8. There are 13 residues in the CDR3. Germline-derived CDR1 and CDR2 are SNHLY and FYNNEI. CDR3 in amino acids: CASSDRREGPEFF. For the CDR3, the DNA is TGTGCCAGCAGTGATCGGCGGGAGGGCCCTGAGTTCTTC.

This clone was observed a few times. This chain joins TRBV7-2 and TRBJ2-5; unclear D gene. Trimming removed 4 bases from V and 5 bases from J, with 5 bases in between. CDR3 length equals 11 residues. Germline CDR1 is SGHTA and CDR2 is FQGNSA. The CDR3 bases are TGTGCCAGCAGCTCTACGGAGACCCAGTACTTC. It translates to CASSSTETQYF. Full variable domain (outside the CDR3, taken from reference TRBV7-2 and TRBJ2-5): GAGVSQSPSNKVTEKGKDVELRCDPISGHTALYWYRQSLGQGLEFLIYFQGNSAPDKSGLPSDRFSAERTGGSVSTLTIQRTQQEDSAVYLCASSSTETQYFGPGTRLLVL.

This clone has only a few counts. The rearrangement uses TRBV7-2 and TRBJ2-7; no clear D. V lost 2 bases to trimming and J lost 1 base, with 9 bases between them. Germline V gives CDR1 SGHTA, CDR2 FQGNSA. The CDR3 runs to 14 residues. CDR3 in DNA: TGTGCCAGCAGCTTATTCTCACTATCCTACGAGCAGTACTTC. Amino acid sequence: CASSLFSLSYEQYF.

This clone has only a few counts. The junction differs from germline at one of its ends, possibly a read error. V usage is TRBV13 and J usage is TRBJ2-2; D call uncertain. The CDR3 loop spans 11 amino acids. Germline values: CDR1 PRHDT, CDR2 FYEKMQ (reference sequence). The DNA of the CDR3 is TGCCTCCTCCCTCCCACCGGGGAGCTGTTTTTT. Encoded protein: CLLPPTGELFF.

Concerning this clone itself: The same CDR3 is also encoded by other DNA sequences in this sample. V gene TRBV5-1 combines with J gene TRBJ2-7; tentatively, D is TRBD1 (5 bases). V was cut by 0 bases and J by 2 bases, with 12 bases left in between. CDR3 length: 15 residues. The germline V gene encodes CDR1 SGHRS and CDR2 YFSETQ. The CDR3 loop is CASSLAGLSTYEQYF. In DNA form, the CDR3 reads TGCGCCAGCAGCTTGGCAGGGTTGAGTACCTACGAGCAGTACTTC.

The chain is built from TRBV19 and TRBJ1-5; the match to TRBD1 covers 8 bases. Germline lookup yields CDR1 LNHDA and CDR2 SQIVND (reference sequence). This CDR3 spans 14 amino acids. V dropped 5 bases and J dropped 7; count of bases not matched to a gene: 7. CDR3 DNA sequence: TGTGCCAGTAGTTACGACAGGGGCGAGCAGCCCCAGCATTTT. Encoded protein: CASSYDRGEQPQHF.

The CDR3 DNA follows: TGTGCCAGCAGTGGGTCTAGCGGGGAATACGAGCAGTACTTC. Translating gives CASSGSSGEYEQYF. The chain recombines TRBV2 with TRBJ2-7, with 9 positions matching TRBD2. Germline V CDR1 and CDR2: SNHLY, FYNNEI. The CDR3 loop spans 14 amino acids. After removal of 4 bases from V and 4 bases from J, the junction contained 5 bases not matched to a gene.

This clone was seen more than once but under ten times. This likely comes from a read error, as the CDR3 has no conserved phenylalanine or tryptophan at its end. It is unclear where the CDR3 begins or ends on the DNA, so no DNA is shown, and the CDR3 is as TCRdb lists it. This chain uses TRBV23-1 with TRBJ1-4; the table's D gene call, TRBD1, was not cross checked with the DNA. TRBV23-1 falls under the ORF class, with uncertain function. The CDR3 numbers 13 amino acids, ends counted. Here the CDR3 reads CASSPHSSGTDYC.

The sample holds a few counts of this clone. V and J are TRBV6-4 and TRBJ1-2; the D gene is possibly TRBD1 (6 bases). The germline V and J ends were trimmed by 6 bases and 5 bases, with 16 bases remaining between them. This CDR3 contains 14 residues. Germline CDR1 is MRHNA and CDR2 is SNTAGT. The CDR3 DNA follows: TGTGCCAGCAGGCCGGGATCAGGGGCTTATGGCTACACCTTC. Translating gives CASRPGSGAYGYTF.

The V and J genes are TRBV7-2 and TRBJ2-7; the D is unclear. V gave up 8 bases and J gave up 4 bases, with 9 bases separating them. This CDR3 is built from 11 residues. CDR1 and CDR2 from the germline V gene are SGHTA and FQGNSA. The CDR3 DNA sequence: TGTGCCAGCGTGATGGCTTACGAGCAGTACTTC. It is translated as CASVMAYEQYF.

The chain joins TRBV7-2 to TRBJ2-1, with D perhaps matching TRBD1 (5 bases). CDR1 and CDR2 from the germline V gene are SGHTA and FQGNSA. V was clipped by 5 bases and J by 4 bases, with 9 bases between them. This CDR3 contains 13 residues. The CDR3: CASSQTEYNEQFF. CDR3 DNA: TGTGCCAGCAGCCAGACAGAATACAATGAGCAGTTCTTC.

CDR3 region: CASSLFQGTGEQYF. Written as DNA, the CDR3 is TGTGCCAGCAGTTTGTTTCAGGGGACGGGCGAGCAGTACTTC. This chain joins TRBV28 and TRBJ2-5; TRBD1 might be the D (6 bases). The DNA matches TRBJ2-7 better at its end, which makes the J call doubtful. CDR1 MDHEN and CDR2 SYDVKM come from the germline V gene. The CDR3 totals 14 residues.

The rearrangement uses TRBV30 and TRBJ1-5, with D possibly TRBD1 on 5 matching bases. The CDR3 has 14 residues. Germline lookup yields CDR1 GTSNPN and CDR2 SVGIG (reference sequence). V was shortened by 1 base and J by 5 bases, with 12 bases between the two germline ends. CDR3 bases: TGTGCCTGGAGTGCTTGGGGGGACGATCAGCCCCAGCATTTT. Its translation: CAWSAWGDDQPQHF.

The V gene is TRBV15, the J gene TRBJ1-1, with D unresolved. The germline CDR1 and CDR2 sequences are LNHNV and YYDKDF (reference sequence). The CDR3 has 13 residues. V gave up 1 base and J gave up 0 bases, with 3 bases separating them. This CDR3 is CATSRVMNTEAFF. CDR3 coding DNA: TGTGCCACCAGCAGAGTTATGAACACTGAAGCTTTCTTT.

This clone has more than one count but fewer than ten. The chain recombines TRBV5-1 with TRBJ2-5; 10 bases line up with TRBD1. J was trimmed by 4 bases and V by 3 bases; bases with no gene match: 0. CDR1 and CDR2 (germline): SGHRS, YFSETQ. The CDR3 runs 13 residues. As DNA, the CDR3 is TGCGCCAGCAGCTGGACAGGGGGAGAGACCCAGTACTTC. Its protein is CASSWTGGETQYF.

This rearrangement joins TRBV14 to TRBJ2-1; 8 bases fit TRBD1. Trimming cost V 4 bases and J 4 bases; bases outside gene matches: 6. The CDR3 consists of 15 residues. Germline CDR1 reads SGHDN; CDR2 reads FVKESK. CDR3 protein: CASSRRQGRYNEQFF. CDR3 DNA sequence: TGTGCCAGCAGCCGAAGACAGGGGAGGTACAATGAGCAGTTCTTC.

This clone was counted only a few times. The chain combines TRBV2 with TRBJ1-5; TRBD1 agrees at 10 bases. CDR1 and CDR2 from the germline V gene are SNHLY and FYNNEI. The CDR3 loop spans 13 amino acids. V trimming: 8 bases; J trimming: 4 bases; junction bases outside the gene matches: 2. CDR3 sequence (DNA): TGTGCCAGCGGGGGACAGGGGAATCAGCCCCAGCATTTT. It codes for CASGGQGNQPQHF.

This clone was recorded a few times. This chain joins TRBV7-2 and TRBJ2-7; a weak D match, TRBD2 (6 bases). This CDR3 contains 14 residues. The ends were cut back, 7 bases at V and 7 bases at J, with 20 bases in the middle. The germline V gene encodes CDR1 SGHTA and CDR2 FQGNSA. The CDR3 loop is CASTPWGERGEQYF. DNA for the CDR3: TGTGCCAGCACCCCTTGGGGGGAGAGGGGAGAGCAGTACTTC.

In its sample, this clone was seen a few times. This chain links TRBV29-1 with TRBJ1-1, with D possibly being TRBD1 (5 bases). The CDR3 contains 15 residues. V lost 3 bases and J 7 bases, leaving 21 bases between the germline ends. Germline V CDR1 and CDR2: SQVTM, ANQGSEA. CDR3 sequence (DNA): TGCAGCGTTGATCATTTTAGGTACGAGGGACTTGAAGCTTTCTTT. It translates to CSVDHFRYEGLEAFF.

This clone showed up just a few times. This rearrangement joins TRBV27 to TRBJ1-5, with TRBD1 matching 7 bases. Germline V gives CDR1 MNHEY, CDR2 SMNVEV (reference sequence). The CDR3 has 18 amino acids. V dropped 3 bases and J dropped 0; count of bases not matched to a gene: 11. The CDR3 protein is CASSLKAGGTYSNQPQHF. CDR3 nucleotides: TGTGCCAGCAGTTTGAAGGCAGGGGGGACCTATAGCAATCAGCCCCAGCATTTT.

This clone has only a few counts. The chain recombines TRBV21-1 with TRBJ2-7; TRBD2 is taken as the D call from the table, unchecked against the DNA. TRBV21-1 is a known pseudogene. There are 15 residues in the CDR3. The CDR3: CASSKPRTSGNEQYF. The CDR3 bases are TGTGCCAGCAGCAAACCTAGGACTAGCGGGAACGAGCAGTACTTC.

This clone was counted only a few times. This chain links TRBV29-1 with TRBJ2-7; maybe TRBD1 (7 bases). CDR1 is SQVTM and CDR2 is ANQGSEA in the germline V gene. Trimming shortened V by 6 bases and J by 5 bases, and 23 bases separated the two germline ends. CDR3 size: 15 residues. DNA of the CDR3: TGCAGCGTCTTGTCAGGGGGGAAGAGACGCGACGAGCAGTACTTC. Protein product: CSVLSGGKRRDEQYF.

The chain recombines TRBV21-1 with TRBJ1-4; TRBD1, the table's D call, lacks a check against the DNA. TRBV21-1 represents a pseudogene. The CDR3 has 12 residues. The chain's CDR3 is CASSKEAGAYFF. The CDR3 nucleotides read TGTGCCAGCAGCAAAGAGGCAGGGGCTTACTTTTTT.

V is TRBV7-2 and J is TRBJ1-1, with unresolved D. Per germline, CDR1 SGHTA and CDR2 FQGNSA. With 5 bases removed from V and 2 bases from J, the gap between germline ends came to 9 bases. The CDR3 totals 13 residues. The CDR3 is CASSRTENTEAFF. For the CDR3, the DNA is TGTGCCAGCAGCCGAACAGAAAACACTGAAGCTTTCTTT.